This T cell receptor beta chain was sequenced in a study of blood T cell repertoires in COVID-19. About the study: The samples span acute and convalescent COVID-19 from the United States, Italy and Spain.

V was cut by 6 bases and J by 12 bases, with 17 bases left in between. The CDR3 has 13 residues. Germline CDR1 MNHEY, CDR2 SVGAGI. Clones were read by immunoSEQ multiplex PCR, and TCRdb kept only the in-frame ones, dropping some. The sample records around 480,000 clones, about 85% being singletons. Everyone who took part was 18 to 89 years old, and they came from 24 US areas. This chain connects TRBV6-5 to TRBJ1-4; TRBD1 is a possible D gene (6 bases). The sequencing sample was made of PBMCs or T cells enriched from blood (not recorded which). The TCR sequence derives from a woman aged 18-30 years who had recovered from COVID-19. In nucleotides, the CDR3 is TGTGCCAGCAGGATGGCGAACAGGGACGAACTGTTTTTT. Its protein product is CASRMANRDELFF.